This TCR beta chain emerged from a study of T-cell reconstitution after alpha-beta-depleted transplantation in children (dated by TCRdb to the mid-2010s). Looking at the study overall: Using TCR repertoire profiling, the study quantitatively followed how T-cell immune reconstitution unfolded in children after TCRalphabeta/CD19-depleted allogeneic hematopoietic cell transplantation. Findings and caveats that apply to the study as a whole: Hyperexpanded clone frequencies declined over subsequent months; after one year, T-cell counts and TCRbeta diversity were mostly attributed to newly produced T cells. The high TCRbeta diversity at day 60 in some patients was ascribed to recipient T cells and intrathymic progenitors that had survived conditioning. About two months after transplant, the apparently early recovery of alphabetaT-cell counts reportedly depended on just several hundred clones that had expanded rapidly and came from non-depleted graft cells.

Receptor amplification or capture employed PCR. Instrument on record: Illumina HiSeq 2500. To normalize quantification of the TCRbeta repertoire, the TCR libraries were built with molecular barcoding that relied on unique molecular identifiers. TCRdb trimmed public reads at Q25 via fastp, called clones via MiXCR and kept in-frame beta chains. Rows are unified per CDR3 protein, each entry keeping the most common DNA and genes. A total of 250,000 to 400,000 distinct CDR3 sequences appear in this sample, 23% of them only once. The ten largest clones capture about 10% of the sample. This clonotype has only a few counts. It lacks a known antigen. No qualities accompany the bases; no much larger clone lies one base away. This specimen's treatment or condition label, interpreted: allogeneic hematopoietic cell transplantation with graft depleted of TCRalphabeta T cells and CD19 B cells. The transplant recipients were children given TCRalphabeta/CD19-depleted allogeneic hematopoietic cell grafts.

The material sequenced was PBMCs, mostly from graft donor cells, taken 180 days after TCRalphabeta/CD19-depleted stem cell transplant. The source of this sequence is a male patient aged 10-17 years who had a stem cell transplant for acute lymphoblastic leukemia, so the T cells may come from the graft donor.

The CDR3 reads as follows: CASSSGEQFKNIQYF. The DNA sequence follows: TGTGCCAGCAGCTCGGGGGAACAGTTCAAAAACATTCAGTACTTC. Recombination joined TRBV5-6 with TRBJ2-4, and TRBD2 may be the D gene, going by 6 matching bases. CDR3 length: 15 amino acids, cysteine to phenylalanine. Here the CDR3 DNA is all that survives: 45 bases in frame from base 1. The junction carries 13 bases between V and J, which are trimmed by 3 bases and 3 bases respectively. CDR1 and CDR2, per the germline V gene, are SGHDT and YYEEEE.